This passage covers 27 T cell receptor beta chains from one sample sequenced in a study of human thymus T cells. Thymus specimens were resections from corrective heart surgery. Libraries were prepared by immunoSEQ multiplex PCR; TCRdb keeps only in-frame clonotypes and omits some of them. The repertoire holds tens of thousands of clones, 95% seen once, with about 0.03% in the top ten. The sample comprised thymus tissue. The receptors stem from a girl under three years old with a congenital heart defect but otherwise immunologically healthy.

The J gene is TRBJ2-5, the V gene TRBV6-1, with D uncertain. Trimming removed 3 bases at V and 4 bases at J, with 3 bases between. The germline V gene encodes CDR1 MNHNS and CDR2 SASEGT. CDR3 length equals 11 residues. CDR3 loop: CASSEAETQYF. In DNA form, the CDR3 reads TGTGCCAGCAGTGAGGCAGAGACCCAGTACTTC.

The rearrangement joins TRBV5-1 to TRBJ1-4, with D uncertain. The length of the CDR3 is 14 residues. V was shortened by 4 bases and J by 1 base, with 8 bases between the two germline ends. Germline assignment: CDR1 SGHRS and CDR2 YFSETQ. The CDR3 protein is CASSRSITNEKLFF. The CDR3 nucleotides are TGCGCCAGCAGCCGTAGTATAACTAATGAAAAACTGTTTTTT. Looking up the rest from reference TRBV5-1 and TRBJ1-4 gives the full variable domain: KAGVTQTPRYLIKTRGQQVTLSCSPISGHRSVSWYQQTPGQGLQFLFEYFSETQRNKGNFPGRFSGRQFSNSRSEMNVSTLELGDSALYLCASSRSITNEKLFFGSGTQLSVL.

Here the CDR3 reads CASSQEQGDYGYTF. CDR3 coding DNA: TGCGCCAGCAGCCAGGAACAGGGGGACTATGGCTACACCTTC. The chain joins TRBV4-1 to TRBJ1-2; 8 bases align to TRBD1. The CDR3 covers 14 residues. Germline V gene lookup returns CDR1 MGHRA and CDR2 YSYEKL. The V gene end was trimmed by 3 bases and the J gene end by 3 bases; junction bases not matched to a gene: 3.

The chain links TRBV18 to TRBJ2-7; D gene uncertain. Trimming removed 2 bases from V and 2 bases from J, with 4 bases in between. The CDR3 is made up of 12 amino acids. Germline V gene sequence: CDR1 KGHSH, CDR2 LQKENI. CDR3 coding DNA: TGTGCCAGCTCACCAGGGACCTACGAGCAGTACTTC. As protein: CASSPGTYEQYF. The whole variable domain, filled in from reference TRBV18 and TRBJ2-7, reads NAGVMQNPRHLVRRRGQEARLRCSPMKGHSHVYWYRQLPEEGLKFMVYLQKENIIDESGMPKERFSAEFPKEGPSILRIQQVVRGDSAAYFCASSPGTYEQYFGPGTRLTVT.

The chain employs TRBV5-1 and TRBJ2-5, with a tentative D call TRBD1 (8 bases). Trimming took off 1 base at V and 6 bases at J, with 19 bases between the two ends. The CDR3 runs to 16 residues. CDR1 and CDR2 (germline): SGHRS, YFSETQ. CDR3 loop: CASSLKGQGGLKTQYF. The CDR3 coding sequence is TGCGCCAGCAGCTTGAAAGGACAGGGAGGGTTGAAGACCCAGTACTTC.

This chain's CDR3 is CASSLYSGRSGANVLTF. DNA for the CDR3: TGTGCCAGCAGCCTCTACTCGGGCCGCTCTGGGGCCAACGTCCTGACTTTC. This chain connects TRBV7-9 to TRBJ2-6, with D hard to call. CDR1 is SEHNR, CDR2 FQNEAQ, per germline (reference sequence). V gave up 5 bases and J gave up 0 bases, with 14 bases separating them. The CDR3 has 17 residues.

V is TRBV2 and J is TRBJ2-5; a weak D match, TRBD2 (5 bases). This CDR3 contains 12 residues. V gave up 7 bases and J gave up 7 bases, with 13 bases separating them. Germline V gene lookup returns CDR1 SNHLY and CDR2 FYNNEI. CDR3 amino acids: CASMAWERTQYF. The CDR3 DNA reads TGTGCCAGCATGGCGTGGGAGAGGACCCAGTACTTC.

V and J are TRBV6-6 and TRBJ1-1; TRBD1 aligns across 9 bases. Germline CDR1 reads MNHNY; CDR2 reads SVGAGI (reference sequence). CDR3 size: 15 residues. V lost 4 bases and J lost 4; bases outside the gene matches: 7. CDR3 residues: CASSWDREGRTEAFF. The CDR3 DNA is TGTGCCAGCAGTTGGGACAGGGAGGGACGCACTGAAGCTTTCTTT.

This sequence joins TRBV7-2 and TRBJ2-5; 9 nucleotides line up with TRBD1. Germline CDR1 reads SGHTA; CDR2 reads FQGNSA. V trimming: 5 bases; J trimming: 6 bases; junction bases outside the gene matches: 4. The CDR3 covers 13 residues. The CDR3 spells CASSVYRGQTQYF. DNA for the CDR3: TGTGCCAGCAGCGTTTACAGGGGGCAGACCCAGTACTTC.

This rearrangement joins TRBV15 to TRBJ2-7; possibly TRBD1 or TRBD2 for D (5 bases each). Germline CDR1 LNHNV, CDR2 YYDKDF (reference sequence). This CDR3 is 16 amino acids long. Trimming removed 4 bases from V and 5 bases from J, with 21 bases in between. DNA of the CDR3: TGTGCCACCAGCAATCCCTCTGGGGGATTGGCTCACGAGCAGTACTTC. As protein: CATSNPSGGLAHEQYF.

V gene TRBV10-3 combines with J gene TRBJ2-7, with D unclear. CDR1 is ENHRY and CDR2 is SYGVKD in the germline V gene. The CDR3 has 14 residues. The V and J ends lost 8 bases and 0 bases respectively, with 14 bases between them. CDR3: CAIGQRFSSYEQYF. CDR3 nucleotide sequence: TGTGCCATCGGGCAGAGATTCAGCTCCTACGAGCAGTACTTC.

This clone was observed once. The chain employs TRBV11-2 and TRBJ1-2; the D gene is possibly TRBD1 (5 bases). V was clipped by 0 bases and J by 3 bases, with 14 bases between them. Germline V gene sequence: CDR1 SGHAT, CDR2 FQNNGV. The CDR3 is 16 residues long. In DNA, the CDR3 is TGTGCCAGCAGCTTAGAGGCCAGGGCCTCCTACTATGGCTACACCTTC. It translates to CASSLEARASYYGYTF.

This chain connects TRBV4-1 to TRBJ1-4; a possible D gene is TRBD1 (6 bases). This CDR3 comprises 16 residues. V lost 5 bases and J 5 bases, leaving 18 bases between the germline ends. Germline CDR1 is MGHRA and CDR2 is YSYEKL. The CDR3, as DNA: TGCGCCAGCAGCTCTAAGAGGGACACGGCGAATGAAAAACTGTTTTTT. Translation: CASSSKRDTANEKLFF.

The rearrangement joins TRBV19 to TRBJ1-2; TRBD1 might be the D (5 bases). The V gene's germline CDR1 is LNHDA and CDR2 SQIVND (reference sequence). Trimming took 6 bases from V and 4 from J, leaving 9 bases between them. CDR3 size: 12 residues. The CDR3 coding sequence is TGTGCCAGTAGCAGACAGACCTATGGCTACACCTTC. Its translation is CASSRQTYGYTF.

The rearrangement joins TRBV28 to TRBJ2-7; TRBD1 agrees at 10 bases. CDR3 size: 16 residues. CDR1 MDHEN and CDR2 SYDVKM come from the germline V gene. Trimming took 6 bases from V and 3 from J; bases not matched to a gene: 11. The CDR3 region is CASRPLPGDRGYEQYF. The CDR3 nucleotides are TGTGCCAGCAGACCTCTACCTGGGGACAGGGGCTACGAGCAGTACTTC.

This chain joins TRBV6-1 and TRBJ1-2, with 11 bases that match TRBD1. This CDR3 contains 13 residues. Germline loops: CDR1 MNHNS, CDR2 SASEGT. The junction had 5 bases not matched to a gene; V was cut back by 7 bases and J by 7 bases. The CDR3 DNA is TGTGCCAGCATTTCGGACAGGGGGCCTGGCTACACCTTC. Translated: CASISDRGPGYTF.

This sequence joins TRBV19 and TRBJ1-2, with D possibly TRBD1 on 6 matching bases. The CDR3 covers 17 residues. Trimming removed 3 bases at V and 4 bases at J, with 21 bases between. Germline CDR1 is LNHDA and CDR2 is SQIVND (reference sequence). CDR3 region: CASSIRRGGAGLYGYTF. For the CDR3, the DNA is TGTGCCAGTAGTATCAGAAGAGGGGGGGCCGGACTCTATGGCTACACCTTC.

The sample holds one count of this clone. The chain is built from TRBV7-6 and TRBJ2-7; TRBD1 matches 8 bases. The CDR3 spans 13 residues. Germline lookup yields CDR1 SGHVS and CDR2 FNYEAQ. J was trimmed by 5 bases and V by 7 bases; bases with no gene match: 7. The CDR3 protein is CASNGQGMDEQYF. The CDR3 nucleotides are TGTGCCAGCAACGGACAGGGCATGGACGAGCAGTACTTC.

The genes are TRBV7-9 and TRBJ2-2; D not resolved. V was shortened by 3 bases and J by 3 bases, with 17 bases between the two germline ends. The CDR3 totals 17 residues. Germline V CDR1 and CDR2: SEHNR, FQNEAQ (reference sequence). The DNA for the CDR3 is TGTGCCAGCAGCTTCGGCTCTGAGAGAGGTGACACCGGGGAGCTGTTTTTT. Its translation is CASSFGSERGDTGELFF.

The chain uses TRBV18 and TRBJ2-7; TRBD2 aligns across 12 bases. Germline V gene lookup returns CDR1 KGHSH and CDR2 LQKENI. This CDR3 comprises 14 residues. With V trimmed by 5 bases and J by 5 bases, 4 bases remained unmatched. The DNA of the CDR3 is TGTGCCAGCTCATCCGGACTAGCGGGACACGAGCAGTACTTC. As protein: CASSSGLAGHEQYF. Full variable domain (outside the CDR3, taken from reference TRBV18 and TRBJ2-7): NAGVMQNPRHLVRRRGQEARLRCSPMKGHSHVYWYRQLPEEGLKFMVYLQKENIIDESGMPKERFSAEFPKEGPSILRIQQVVRGDSAAYFCASSSGLAGHEQYFGPGTRLTVT.

The chain recombines TRBV19 with TRBJ1-2; a possible D gene is TRBD1 (5 bases). The CDR3 has 14 residues. Germline values: CDR1 LNHDA, CDR2 SQIVND (reference sequence). The V end lost 3 bases, the J end lost 4 bases, and 12 bases lay between the germline ends. The CDR3 DNA is TGTGCCAGTAGTATGACAGTCAGAGGCTATGGCTACACCTTC. Protein: CASSMTVRGYGYTF.

This chain joins TRBV4-3 and TRBJ2-2, with 11 bases identical to TRBD2. The CDR3 has 17 residues. Trimming removed 1 base from V and 0 bases from J; junction bases left unmatched: 1. Germline V gives CDR1 LGHNA, CDR2 YSLEER. CDR3 sequence (DNA): TGCGCCAGCAGCCAAGGACTAGCGGGGTCGAACACCGGGGAGCTGTTTTTT. Its protein product is CASSQGLAGSNTGELFF.

The V and J genes are TRBV9 and TRBJ2-1, with 7 positions matching TRBD2. There are 17 residues in the CDR3. V dropped 0 bases and J dropped 7; count of bases not matched to a gene: 13. Germline CDR1 is SGDLS and CDR2 is YYNGEE. The CDR3 region is CASSVESAGITWNEQFF. In DNA, the CDR3 is TGTGCCAGCAGCGTAGAGTCAGCGGGGATTACGTGGAATGAGCAGTTCTTC.

The CDR3 nucleotides read TGCAGCGTGCTGCAGGGAGCTGAAGCTTTCTTT. Amino acid sequence: CSVLQGAEAFF. The chain combines TRBV29-1 with TRBJ1-1, with D tentatively TRBD1 (5 bases). Trimming stripped 6 bases from V and 6 bases from J, with 11 bases between. Germline CDR1 reads SQVTM; CDR2 reads ANQGSEA. The CDR3 loop spans 11 amino acids.

The chain carries TRBV15 and TRBJ2-3; 9 nucleotides line up with TRBD2. The CDR3 runs to 19 residues. V was pared by 5 bases and J by 0 bases, with 15 bases of the junction left unmatched. CDR1 is LNHNV, CDR2 YYDKDF, per germline (reference sequence). The CDR3 sequence: CATSGLAGEVSGSTDTQYF. The CDR3 nucleotides are TGTGCCACCAGCGGATTAGCGGGAGAGGTTTCCGGTAGCACAGATACGCAGTATTTT.

The chain has TRBV19 and TRBJ2-3; TRBD2 aligns across 10 bases. Germline V lookup: CDR1 LNHDA, CDR2 SQIVND (reference sequence). CDR3 length: 16 residues. V lost 4 bases and J lost 2; bases outside the gene matches: 6. CDR3 coding DNA: TGTGCCAGTAGTACTCAACTAGCGGGATCCACAGATACGCAGTATTTT. This encodes CASSTQLAGSTDTQYF. Full variable domain (rest looked up from reference TRBV19 and TRBJ2-3): DGGITQSPKYLFRKEGQNVTLSCEQNLNHDAMYWYRQDPGQGLRLIYYSQIVNDFQKGDIAEGYSVSREKKESFPLTVTSAQKNPTAFYLCASSTQLAGSTDTQYFGPGTRLTVL.

V is TRBV4-3 and J is TRBJ2-1, with TRBD2 matching over 10 bases. Losses at the gene ends were 4 bases for V and 3 bases for J; bases not matched to a gene: 6. CDR1 is LGHNA, CDR2 YSLEER, per germline. The CDR3 sequence is 16 residues long. CDR3 DNA: TGCGCCAGCAGCCCGGGACTAGCGCCAAGCTACAATGAGCAGTTCTTC. Translation: CASSPGLAPSYNEQFF.